This T cell receptor beta chain comes out of a study of Ad26.COV2.S vaccination and SARS-CoV-2 variants. About the research overall: Each vaccinee took Ad26.COV2.S intramuscularly, once or twice 56 days apart.

Trimming removed 3 bases at V and 5 bases at J, with 8 bases between. Germline CDR1 reads MNHEY; CDR2 reads SMNVEV (reference sequence). The CDR3 sequence is 13 residues long. As to treatment: some 20 received Ad26.COV2.S at low or high dose, single or two shots; 5 received placebo; per-sample allocation not given. Day 63 following the first vaccine or placebo injection was when the samples were taken. Libraries were prepared by immunoSEQ multiplex PCR; TCRdb keeps only in-frame clonotypes and omits some of them. The data show about 680,000 clones, roughly 90% seen once. The sequencing here drew on peripheral blood, taken in a trial of Ad26.COV2.S vaccine versus placebo. The sequence was collected from a person aged 18 to 65 who received the Ad26.COV2.S COVID-19 vaccine or a placebo. The chain uses TRBV27 and TRBJ2-1; TRBD1 might be the D (5 bases). For the CDR3, the DNA is TGTGCCAGCAGTTTCCCAGGGAACAATGAGCAGTTCTTC. Its translation is CASSFPGNNEQFF.